The present TCR beta chain was sequenced within a study of beta chain features in type 1 diabetes (dated by TCRdb to about 2018). Regarding the study in general: Patients and healthy donors did not differ in mean age, gender distribution, total cell number or subset yield. Regulatory and stem cell-like memory subsets were isolated from only 8 patients and 8 healthy donors, whereas naive and central memory subsets came from all 30 or so donors. Across all samples, around 100 million sorted cells were examined, and cell number per subset correlated strongly with RNA yield. The study compared the TCRB repertoires of sorted circulating CD4+ T cell subsets in recently diagnosed type 1 diabetes patients with those in matched healthy donors.

V drops 0 bases and J drops 5 bases, leaving 8 bases in between. According to the germline V gene, CDR1 reads SGHRS and CDR2 reads YFSETQ. The CDR3 has 13 amino acids, counting the end cysteine and phenylalanine. The only DNA kept is the CDR3, 39 bases in frame from the first base. The High Capacity cDNA Reverse Transcription Kit was used to reverse transcribe all of the isolated RNA, meaning that expressed TCRB transcripts were what got sequenced. Naive, central memory and regulatory T cell samples underwent deep immunoSEQ sequencing, averaging about 3.57 million total reads per sample. After sorted cells were lysed in RLT buffer, RNA was extracted with DNase-treated RNeasy Micro or Mini kits, with the choice depending on cell number. Each cell subset was processed separately to prevent cross-contamination, with patient and healthy donor samples processed together. The immunoSEQ multiplex PCR was used to amplify TCRB sequences from cDNA, generating 87-bp fragments that spanned the CDR3 region. Sequencing of the amplicons was performed on the Illumina HiSeq platform. The original methods were these. Synthetic template baselines were used to correct PCR bias computationally, reads within Hamming distance 2 were collapsed, and singletons that could not be merged were discarded. Reads were aligned against IMGT so that V, D and J genes, CDR3 length and insertions or deletions at six rearrangement sites could be assigned. Clonotype counts were normalized to sorted cell number within each subset before computing true diversity and Gini coefficients with the tcR R package. The overlap coefficient, calculated on TCRB nucleotide sequences, was used to measure repertoire sharing. Entries here come from immuneACCESS through TCRdb and include only in-frame sequences with V and J called. Some clones fail to appear in such tables; in the studies checked, an unresolved V gene covers under half of the shortfall, and the cause of the remainder is unknown. The DNA was the basis for D and trimming; V, J and clone size are from that table. In all, the sample holds 150,000 to 200,000 clones, and about 8.1% of those were seen once. Of the sample, about 0.5% is held by the ten largest clones.

From each donor, a single peripheral blood sample of around 120 mL on average was drawn into heparinised tubes. A BD FACSAria II was used to sort naive, central memory, regulatory and stem cell-like memory CD4+ T cells with a panel that included CD45RO, CCR7, CD25, CD127, CD95 and CD27. Every sorted population had a purity above 95%. PBMCs were isolated right away by Lymphoprep density gradient centrifugation and were stained directly, without culture. So that batch effects would be minimized, each experiment stained and sorted samples in pairs, pairing one healthy donor with one patient. Findings and caveats that apply to the study as a whole: PCR might favor shorter templates, but patient and control samples were amplified and corrected together, so any skew would affect both groups equally. In all four CD4+ subsets, TCRB CDR3 length was moderately but significantly shorter in type 1 diabetes patients. Patients with type 1 diabetes made fewer insertions and deleted more nucleotides at VDJ recombination sites, implying thymic rearrangement abnormalities. Because the HLA sub-analyses included only small numbers of individuals, any influence of HLA type on TCRB rearrangement was left unresolved. Sequencing cDNA rather than genomic DNA could over-represent highly expressing activated cells, although activation and CD3 levels did not differ between groups. Naive, central memory and regulatory TCRB repertoires appeared to be more similar among patients than among healthy donors.

This clone was seen only a few times. Its target antigen remains unknown. Base qualities are not at hand, and no much larger clone is one base apart. In this chain, TRBV5-1 is recombined with TRBJ2-5; the D gene is not confidently resolved. Sequencing was done on a sample of central memory CD4+ T cells from blood. The clonotype was recovered from a woman between 18 and 29 years old with type 1 diabetes. Read as DNA, the sequence is TGCGCCAGCAGCTTGGCCGGGTATGAGACCCAGTACTTC. Its product reads: CASSLAGYETQYF.